The following is a T cell receptor beta chain sequence with its context. This sample is drawn from a study of cytomegalovirus exposure and HLA in healthy donors. Generated by immunoSEQ multiplex PCR, the TCRdb table keeps only in-frame clones and is missing some. The table includes about 360,000 clones, 86% detected once. V dropped 4 bases and J dropped 7; count of bases not matched to a gene: 11. The germline V gene encodes CDR1 SGHRS and CDR2 YFSETQ. The CDR3 runs to 15 residues. The rearrangement uses TRBV5-1 and TRBJ2-7, with TRBD2 identical over 10 bases. The source material was PBMCs. The sequence derives from a woman younger than 35 in good health and CMV-seronegative. CDR3 in amino acids: CASSPSGRALEEQYF. The CDR3, as DNA: TGCGCCAGCAGCCCGAGCGGGAGGGCTCTAGAAGAGCAGTACTTC.